Below, 19 T cell receptor beta chains from the same sample are listed, as sequenced in a study of T cell responses to AZD1222 COVID-19 vaccine. The assay was immunoSEQ multiplex PCR, and TCRdb's table has in-frame clones only and misses some. The sample records tens of thousands of clones, 70% to 80% being singletons. Sequences were derived from peripheral blood, sampled 28 days after the second dose of the MenACWY control vaccine. These receptors were collected from an adult who received the MenACWY meningococcal vaccine as a control.

There are a few counts of this clone. The V and J genes are TRBV5-1 and TRBJ2-3; D call uncertain. The V end lost 3 bases, the J end lost 0 bases, and 8 bases lay between the germline ends. The CDR3 extends over 14 amino acids. The germline V gene has CDR1 SGHRS and CDR2 YFSETQ. The CDR3 here is CASSSLLSTDTQYF. The CDR3 coding sequence is TGCGCCAGCAGCTCCTTACTCAGCACAGATACGCAGTATTTT.

The chain combines TRBV5-1 with TRBJ2-3; 7 bases map to TRBD1. The CDR3 length is 14 residues. The germline V gene encodes CDR1 SGHRS and CDR2 YFSETQ. The V and J ends lost 3 bases and 1 base, in that order; junction bases with no gene match: 2. The CDR3: CASSSGQGTDTQYF. The CDR3 DNA reads as TGCGCCAGCAGCTCCGGACAGGGCACAGATACGCAGTATTTT. The full variable domain, rest sourced from reference TRBV5-1 and TRBJ2-3, is KAGVTQTPRYLIKTRGQQVTLSCSPISGHRSVSWYQQTPGQGLQFLFEYFSETQRNKGNFPGRFSGRQFSNSRSEMNVSTLELGDSALYLCASSSGQGTDTQYFGPGTRLTVL.

Written as DNA, the CDR3 is TGTGCCAGCAAGGGCGGGGGCACAGATACGCAGTATTTT. It translates to CASKGGGTDTQYF. The rearrangement links TRBV5-4 to TRBJ2-3; maybe TRBD2 (6 bases). Germline V lookup: CDR1 SGHNT, CDR2 YYREEE (reference sequence). Deletions cut 6 bases from V and 1 base from J, with 9 bases between. The CDR3 is 13 residues long.

The rearrangement uses TRBV10-3 and TRBJ2-7; 7 bases are a match to TRBD1. V lost 5 bases to trimming and J lost 2 bases; unmatched junction nucleotides: 6. This CDR3 region has 14 residues. Germline V lookup: CDR1 ENHRY, CDR2 SYGVKD. For the CDR3, the DNA is TGTGCCATCAGTAGGACAGGCTCTCCCTACGAGCAGTACTTC. Translated: CAISRTGSPYEQYF.

The rearrangement links TRBV20-1 to TRBJ1-1, with D possibly TRBD1 on 5 matching bases. From germline, CDR1 is DFQATT and CDR2 SNEGSKA (reference sequence). Trimming took 5 bases from V and 2 from J, leaving 6 bases between them. The CDR3 is 11 residues long. CDR3: CSAGGNTEAFF. DNA of the CDR3: TGCAGTGCTGGGGGTAACACTGAAGCTTTCTTT.

The sample holds a few counts of this clone. The genes are TRBV11-1 and TRBJ2-1; 7 bases are a match to TRBD1. Germline CDR1 SGHAT, CDR2 FQDESV (reference sequence). Unmatched junction bases numbered 6, after V lost 4 bases and J lost 9 bases. The length of the CDR3 is 13 residues. CDR3 sequence (DNA): TGTGCCAGCAGCTCCTCCAACAGGGGTGAGCAGTTCTTC. Its translation: CASSSSNRGEQFF.

The chain uses TRBV10-2 and TRBJ1-3, with D unclear. This CDR3 is built from 15 residues. Between the trimmed V and J ends, which lost 4 bases and 3 bases, there was a span of 13 bases. CDR1 WSHSY and CDR2 SAAADI come from the germline V gene. CDR3 nucleotide sequence: TGCGCCAGCAGTGTATCCGGGGATCGTGGAAACACCATATATTTT. The encoded protein is CASSVSGDRGNTIYF.

The chain recombines TRBV28 with TRBJ2-1; unclear D gene. Germline CDR1 MDHEN, CDR2 SYDVKM. The CDR3 totals 12 residues. The V and J ends lost 5 bases and 2 bases respectively, with 4 bases between them. CDR3 residues: CASSGPYNEQFF. The CDR3 nucleotides read TGTGCCAGCAGTGGGCCCTACAATGAGCAGTTCTTC.

This chain uses TRBV7-9 with TRBJ1-6; 7 bases agree with TRBD1. Germline V gives CDR1 SEHNR, CDR2 FQNEAQ (reference sequence). The V segment lost 6 bases and the J segment 5 bases; nucleotides outside the gene matches: 4. This CDR3 region has 14 residues. The CDR3 protein is CASRGQKDNSPLHF. The CDR3 nucleotides read TGTGCCAGCAGGGGACAGAAAGATAATTCACCCCTCCACTTT.

The chain employs TRBV3-1 (or the pseudogene TRBV3-2) and TRBJ1-6; tentatively, D is TRBD1 (5 bases). Germline CDR1 and CDR2: LGHDT and YNNKEL (reference sequence). The CDR3 has 12 residues. Deletions cut 3 bases from V and 15 bases from J, with 12 bases between. The CDR3 DNA reads as TGTGCCAGCAGCCAGGCCGGGGGTAACCTCCACTTT. This encodes CASSQAGGNLHF.

This clone was detected a few times. The chain has TRBV19 and TRBJ2-1; maybe TRBD2 (6 bases). Deletions cut 3 bases from V and 7 bases from J, with 13 bases between. This CDR3 region has 14 residues. The germline V gene encodes CDR1 LNHDA and CDR2 SQIVND (reference sequence). The CDR3 bases are TGTGCCAGTAGTATGGAAGGTGGAGGGAATGAGCAGTTCTTC. It translates to CASSMEGGGNEQFF. Together with reference TRBV19 and TRBJ2-1, the CDR3 gives the full variable domain: DGGITQSPKYLFRKEGQNVTLSCEQNLNHDAMYWYRQDPGQGLRLIYYSQIVNDFQKGDIAEGYSVSREKKESFPLTVTSAQKNPTAFYLCASSMEGGGNEQFFGPGTRLTVL.

The rearrangement uses TRBV19 and TRBJ1-2, with D possibly matching TRBD1 (6 bases). The length of the CDR3 is 16 residues. Between the trimmed V and J ends, which lost 6 bases and 6 bases, there was a span of 23 bases. Germline V CDR1 and CDR2: LNHDA, SQIVND (reference sequence). The CDR3 loop is CASRGNRDHAGDGYTF. CDR3 nucleotide sequence: TGTGCCAGTAGGGGAAACCGGGACCACGCAGGGGATGGCTACACCTTC.

V and J are TRBV11-2 and TRBJ2-2; D not resolved. From germline, CDR1 is SGHAT and CDR2 FQNNGV. V was clipped by 1 base and J by 6 bases, with 15 bases between them. The CDR3 contains 16 residues. Written as DNA, the CDR3 is TGTGCCAGCAGCTTAGGTAGTACTATATTGGCCGGGGAGCTGTTTTTT. This sequence encodes CASSLGSTILAGELFF.

This chain connects TRBV5-1 to TRBJ2-2, with no clear D. The CDR3 totals 14 residues. Trimming took off 0 bases at V and 5 bases at J, with 8 bases between the two ends. The V gene's germline CDR1 is SGHRS and CDR2 YFSETQ. CDR3 in DNA: TGCGCCAGCAGCTTGGGGCACTCTACCGGGGAGCTGTTTTTT. Protein: CASSLGHSTGELFF.

The chain combines TRBV7-9 with TRBJ1-1; D may be TRBD1 (5 bases). CDR1 SEHNR and CDR2 FQNEAQ come from the germline V gene (reference sequence). V lost 8 bases and J lost 1, with 11 bases in between. The CDR3 is 13 amino acids. CDR3 protein: CASQLRENTEAFF. The CDR3, as DNA: TGTGCCAGCCAGCTCAGGGAGAACACTGAAGCTTTCTTT.

The chain couples TRBV7-2 to TRBJ1-1; TRBD1 is a possible D gene (5 bases). The germline CDR1 and CDR2 sequences are SGHTA and FQGNSA. CDR3 length: 14 amino acids. V was cut by 3 bases and J by 3 bases, with 11 bases left in between. CDR3 DNA sequence: TGTGCCAGCAGCTTTCAGGTAGGGGACACTGAAGCTTTCTTT. This codes for CASSFQVGDTEAFF.

The V call is TRBV7-9, the J call TRBJ1-1, with 9 bases fitting TRBD1. Losses at the gene ends were 4 bases for V and 3 bases for J; bases not matched to a gene: 9. The germline CDR1 and CDR2 sequences are SEHNR and FQNEAQ (reference sequence). The length of the CDR3 is 16 residues. CDR3 coding DNA: TGTGCCAGCAGCTCCTCCGGGACAGGGATAGACACTGAAGCTTTCTTT. As protein: CASSSSGTGIDTEAFF.

J is TRBJ1-3 and V is TRBV7-2; 7 nucleotides match TRBD1. The V and J ends lost 5 bases and 2 bases, in that order; junction bases with no gene match: 6. CDR3 size: 15 residues. Per the germline V gene, CDR1 is SGHTA and CDR2 is FQGNSA. The CDR3 DNA sequence: TGTGCCAGCAGCCAAGTCGGGACAGCTGGAAACACCATATATTTT. The encoded protein is CASSQVGTAGNTIYF.

The chain carries TRBV12-3 or TRBV12-4 and TRBJ2-6; unclear D gene. The CDR3 covers 13 residues. V gave up 2 bases and J gave up 4 bases, with 3 bases separating them. CDR3 amino acids: CASSLMGANVLTF. The CDR3 DNA sequence: TGTGCCAGCAGTTTAATGGGGGCCAACGTCCTGACTTTC.